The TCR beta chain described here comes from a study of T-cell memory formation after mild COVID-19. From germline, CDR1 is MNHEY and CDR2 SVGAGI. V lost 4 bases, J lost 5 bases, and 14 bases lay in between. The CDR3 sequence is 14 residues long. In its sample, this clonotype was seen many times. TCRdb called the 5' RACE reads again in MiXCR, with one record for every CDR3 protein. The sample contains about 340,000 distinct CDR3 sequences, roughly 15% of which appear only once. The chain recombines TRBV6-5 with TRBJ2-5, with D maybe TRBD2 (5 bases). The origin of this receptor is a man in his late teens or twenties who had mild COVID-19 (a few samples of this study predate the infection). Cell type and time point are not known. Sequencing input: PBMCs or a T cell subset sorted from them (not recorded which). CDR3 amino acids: CASSSDSSSETQYF. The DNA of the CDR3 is TGTGCCAGCAGTTCGGACTCCTCCTCGGAGACCCAGTACTTC.